This T cell receptor beta chain was captured in a study of blood T cells in healthy people across ages. A word on this clonotype: As yet, its antigen is unknown.

General study findings and limits: A roughly linear fall in TCR beta diversity per million T cells was seen with increasing age. Diversity figures derived from one million T cells were judged to underestimate the true value.

Together with a sample-barcoded 5' primer, a J-beta primer mix was included in a second PCR lasting about 7 to 11 cycles. TCRdb re-analysed the 5' RACE reads in MiXCR, keeping a single row per CDR3 protein. Among roughly 800,000 distinct CDR3 sequences listed, roughly 24% were seen once. Germline V gene lookup returns CDR1 LNHNV and CDR2 YYDKDF (reference sequence). V was pared by 2 bases and J by 2 bases, with 12 bases between. The CDR3 sequence is 15 residues long. This same sample was also taken into another study, of T cells of mothers and their children. As reported in that work: There were over 8.5 million TCR beta CDR3 reads from each mother and roughly 3 million from each child.

The gene calls are TRBV15 and TRBJ2-5; the D gene is possibly TRBD2 (6 bases). Sequenced input: blood. This TCR came from a boy aged 5-17 years in good health. CDR3 sequence reads: CATSRTLAQQETQYF. The DNA of the CDR3 is TGTGCCACCAGCAGAACACTAGCCCAACAAGAGACCCAGTACTTC. Full variable domain (remainder filled in from reference TRBV15 and TRBJ2-5): DAMVIQNPRYQVTQFGKPVTLSCSQTLNHNVMYWYQQKSSQAPKLLFHYYDKDFNNEADTPDNFQSRRPNTSFCFLDIRSPGLGDTAMYLCATSRTLAQQETQYFGPGTRLLVL.